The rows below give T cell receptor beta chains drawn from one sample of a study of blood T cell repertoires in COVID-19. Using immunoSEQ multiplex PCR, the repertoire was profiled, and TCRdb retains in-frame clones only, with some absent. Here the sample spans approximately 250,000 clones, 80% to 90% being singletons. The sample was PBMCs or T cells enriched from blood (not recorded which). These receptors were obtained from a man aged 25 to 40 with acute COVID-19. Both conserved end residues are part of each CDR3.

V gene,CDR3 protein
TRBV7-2,CASSFWGADEQFF
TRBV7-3,CASSFLGGTDTQYF
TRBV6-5,CASSSIQGSSTEAFF
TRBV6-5,CASSPIRGKLFF
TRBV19,CASSIVSAGNTEAFF
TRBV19,CASSSGVQETQYF
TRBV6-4,CASSDRSEEDEQFF
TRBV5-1,CASSLASVSQETQYF
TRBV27,CASSFLGTDTQYF
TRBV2,CASRDGQGALTDTQYF
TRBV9,CASSVGNGRGYGYTF
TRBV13,CASSLQGRPGEKLFF
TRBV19,CASSRTTVRNYGYTF
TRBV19,CASIPRDRGLTEAFF
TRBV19,CASSPSGPPRFF
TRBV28,CASSPPAGQGGIGAFF
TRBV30,CAWSVYLSTEAFF
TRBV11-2,CASSLGRGQGQGYTF
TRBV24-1,CATSPGANTGELFF
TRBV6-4,CASSDSTETSYGYTF
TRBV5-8,CASDGQGGFNSPLHF
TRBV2,CASSEYYLGQVGNTGELFF
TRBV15,CATSRDPASGGNEQFF
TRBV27,CASSVGTAYGYTF
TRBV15,CATSRDARRSGDTQYF
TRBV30,CAWSGSSYNSPLHF
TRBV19,CASSIGTESPLHF
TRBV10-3,CAISEGTSGKNIQYF
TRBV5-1,CASSLETGYSPLHF
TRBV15,CATSREAGDRVDEQFF
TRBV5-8,CASSLVRGRNTIYF
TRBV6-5,CASRTGGPNEQFF
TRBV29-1,CSVDRDGGPLGYTF
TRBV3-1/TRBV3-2,CASSQEGGVINSPLHF
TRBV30,CAWMVAGPTDTQYF
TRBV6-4,CASSAGGHNEQFF
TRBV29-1,CSVSQGNYGYTF
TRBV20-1,CSARDLETQYF
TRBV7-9,CASSYSWDSSYGYTF
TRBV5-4,CASSGTGASFADTQYF
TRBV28,CASSFTGDILNQPQHF
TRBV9,CASSGTGTPNTEAFF
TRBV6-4,CASSKEEFGELFF
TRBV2,CASSNRGYGDTGELFF
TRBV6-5,CASRGQGLGYGYTF
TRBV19,CASSLGTASNYGYTF
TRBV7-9,CASSPVASYTGELFF
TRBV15,CATSRAGAGVADTQYF